A single sample gave rise to the 18 T cell receptor beta chains below, sequenced in a study of T cell responses to AZD1222 COVID-19 vaccine. The protocol was immunoSEQ multiplex PCR, while the TCRdb copy is restricted to in-frame clones and leaves out a portion. This table has 120,000 to 150,000 clones, 89% appearing once. The material sequenced was peripheral blood, taken on day 0 of AZD1222 vaccination. The receptors originated from an adult in good health.

The chain recombines TRBV13 with TRBJ1-5; D is undetermined. Germline V CDR1 and CDR2: PRHDT, FYEKMQ (reference sequence). This CDR3 comprises 15 residues. V gave up 7 bases and J gave up 2 bases, with 15 bases separating them. The CDR3 sequence is CASTQGRARNQPQHF. The DNA for the CDR3 is TGTGCCAGCACCCAAGGGAGGGCGCGCAATCAGCCCCAGCATTTT.

The chain is built from TRBV7-2 and TRBJ2-4, with 9 bases identical to TRBD2. V gave up 5 bases and J gave up 1 base; unmatched junction bases: 15. Per the germline V gene, CDR1 is SGHTA and CDR2 is FQGNSA. CDR3 size: 19 residues. The CDR3 protein is CASSPRAGGTLGAKNIQYF. The CDR3 DNA is TGTGCCAGCAGCCCCAGGGCGGGAGGGACACTGGGTGCCAAAAACATTCAGTACTTC.

This chain joins TRBV7-9 and TRBJ2-3; D could derive from TRBD1 or TRBD2 (5 bases each). This CDR3 contains 13 residues. V was shortened by 8 bases and J by 5 bases, with 14 bases between the two germline ends. CDR1 SEHNR and CDR2 FQNEAQ come from the germline V gene (reference sequence). The CDR3 DNA reads TGTGCCAGCTGCATCGTGAGGGGAGATACGCAGTATTTT. This gives the protein CASCIVRGDTQYF.

This clone turned up a few times. The rearrangement links TRBV6-1 to TRBJ2-7; D is undetermined. With 2 bases removed from V and 6 bases from J, the gap between germline ends came to 11 bases. Germline-derived CDR1 and CDR2 are MNHNS and SASEGT. The CDR3 totals 13 residues. The CDR3 DNA is TGTGCCAGCAGTGAACTCACCTCTTCCGAGCAGTACTTC. Encoded protein: CASSELTSSEQYF.

This rearrangement joins TRBV24-1 to TRBJ2-1; TRBD1 is a possible D gene (5 bases). The CDR3 has 15 amino acids. Germline CDR1 KGHDR, CDR2 SFDVKD. Trimming removed 4 bases from V and 7 bases from J, with 16 bases in between. CDR3 DNA: TGTGCCACCAGTGACCTAGGGGCAGGAATTAATGAGCAGTTCTTC. Translating gives CATSDLGAGINEQFF.

CDR3 in DNA: TGTGCCAGCAGCTTATTTGCAGGGGACCTATATGGCTACACCTTC. It translates to CASSLFAGDLYGYTF. The chain carries TRBV7-9 and TRBJ1-2; D is perhaps TRBD1 (6 bases). Trimming pared 2 bases from V and 5 bases from J, leaving 15 bases between. Germline values: CDR1 SEHNR, CDR2 FQNEAQ (reference sequence). The CDR3 length is 15 residues.

The chain couples TRBV12-3 or TRBV12-4 to TRBJ1-2; D is unclear. The V gene lost 5 bases and the J gene lost 9 bases, with 10 bases spanning the gap. CDR3 length equals 11 residues. The CDR3 nucleotides read TGTGCCAGCAGTCCGCAGGTTAGCTACACCTTC. Translating it yields CASSPQVSYTF.

This clone has just one count. This chain connects TRBV28 to TRBJ1-4; D might be TRBD1 (5 bases). This CDR3 is 16 amino acids long. Trimming took 8 bases from V and 6 from J, leaving 22 bases between them. CDR1 is MDHEN, CDR2 SYDVKM, per germline. The CDR3 is CASLPSQGRGHEKLFF. The CDR3 DNA follows: TGTGCCAGCTTACCTTCTCAGGGACGAGGCCATGAAAAACTGTTTTTT.

V is TRBV19 and J is TRBJ2-7, with 8 bases matching TRBD2. Germline values: CDR1 LNHDA, CDR2 SQIVND (reference sequence). V lost 3 bases to trimming and J lost 7 bases; unmatched junction nucleotides: 20. The CDR3 spans 18 residues. The CDR3 spells CASSIIGTGSGSRREQYF. In nucleotides, the CDR3 is TGTGCCAGTAGTATTATTGGGACGGGCAGCGGGAGCCGCAGGGAGCAGTACTTC.

The V gene is TRBV5-6, the J gene TRBJ1-1; TRBD1 might be the D (6 bases). Germline V gives CDR1 SGHDT, CDR2 YYEEEE. V dropped 0 bases and J dropped 5 bases, with 11 bases sitting between them. This CDR3 is built from 14 residues. CDR3 coding DNA: TGTGCCAGCAGCTTGGGGACAGCCGGGACTGAAGCTTTCTTT. Protein sequence: CASSLGTAGTEAFF.

This clone is a singleton in its sample. The chain is built from TRBV3-1 (or the pseudogene TRBV3-2) and TRBJ2-5, with a tentative D call TRBD1 (6 bases). Germline CDR1 reads LGHDT; CDR2 reads YNNKEL (reference sequence). The CDR3 has 15 residues. V lost 2 bases to trimming and J lost 0 bases, with 10 bases between them. CDR3 sequence reads: CASSQSTGHQETQYF. The CDR3 DNA follows: TGTGCCAGCAGCCAATCAACAGGGCACCAAGAGACCCAGTACTTC.

The sample holds one count of this clone. J is TRBJ1-5 and V is TRBV2; D possibly corresponds to TRBD1 (6 bases). The V end lost 7 bases, the J end lost 4 bases, and 17 bases lay between the germline ends. CDR3 length equals 15 residues. Germline assignment: CDR1 SNHLY and CDR2 FYNNEI. The CDR3 DNA is TGTGCCAGCACCGAAGGGGCAGGGGAGAATCAGCCCCAGCATTTT. This gives the protein CASTEGAGENQPQHF.

The V and J genes are TRBV28 and TRBJ1-2; D uncertain. The V end was cut by 4 bases, the J end by 8 bases, with 8 bases between. The CDR3 spans 11 residues. Germline V gives CDR1 MDHEN, CDR2 SYDVKM. CDR3 nucleotides: TGTGCCAGCAGTTCGGACCAAGGCTACACCTTC. Translation gives CASSSDQGYTF.

The V call is TRBV19, the J call TRBJ1-5; no definite D call. The germline V and J ends were trimmed by 1 base and 2 bases, with 15 bases remaining between them. The CDR3 has 17 amino acids. Germline-derived CDR1 and CDR2 are LNHDA and SQIVND (reference sequence). The CDR3 DNA reads as TGTGCCAGTAGTATAGGCCGTCCAGGCTTAGGCAATCAGCCCCAGCATTTT. Translated: CASSIGRPGLGNQPQHF. The full variable domain, completed using reference TRBV19 and TRBJ1-5, is DGGITQSPKYLFRKEGQNVTLSCEQNLNHDAMYWYRQDPGQGLRLIYYSQIVNDFQKGDIAEGYSVSREKKESFPLTVTSAQKNPTAFYLCASSIGRPGLGNQPQHFGDGTRLSIL.

The rearrangement joins TRBV5-6 to TRBJ1-6, with a weak D call TRBD1 (6 bases). The CDR3 totals 15 residues. Germline CDR1 reads SGHDT; CDR2 reads YYEEEE. V shed 1 base and J shed 6 bases, with 11 bases lying between them. The CDR3 sequence is CASSLSRGGNSPLHF. CDR3 coding DNA: TGTGCCAGCAGCTTGTCTAGGGGGGGTAATTCACCCCTCCACTTT.

The genes are TRBV4-3 and TRBJ1-4, with D maybe TRBD1 (6 bases). Germline V CDR1 and CDR2: LGHNA, YSLEER. Trimming stripped 1 base from V and 0 bases from J, with 9 bases between. This CDR3 region has 16 residues. CDR3 sequence (DNA): TGCGCCAGCAGCCAAGGACGGACAGCAACTAATGAAAAACTGTTTTTT. This encodes CASSQGRTATNEKLFF.

This sequence joins TRBV10-2 and TRBJ2-2; 14 nucleotides agree with TRBD2. V was clipped by 2 bases and J by 6 bases; unmatched bases: 5. The V gene's germline CDR1 is WSHSY and CDR2 SAAADI. This CDR3 contains 17 residues. Here the CDR3 reads CASSEPGLAGVPGELFF. In nucleotides, the CDR3 is TGCGCCAGCAGTGAGCCGGGACTAGCGGGAGTGCCCGGGGAGCTGTTTTTT.

This chain joins TRBV7-9 and TRBJ2-1; D unclear. There are 11 residues in the CDR3. V was shortened by 3 bases and J by 6 bases, with 3 bases between the two germline ends. Per the germline V gene, CDR1 is SEHNR and CDR2 is FQNEAQ (reference sequence). The chain's CDR3 is CASSFVNEQFF. CDR3 DNA sequence: TGTGCCAGCAGCTTCGTCAATGAGCAGTTCTTC.